The 11 T cell receptor beta chains below all came from one sample that was sequenced in a study of Graves' ophthalmopathy and Graves' hyperthyroidism. Transcripts of RNA were the source for amplifying TCR beta CDR3 regions. The first round was an RT-PCR with HTBI primers, and the second round was a multiplex PCR. One entry per CDR3 protein, called by TCRdb with MiXCR from the multiplex PCR reads. This table holds roughly 400,000 distinct CDR3 sequences, 17% found once. Material: peripheral blood. These receptors came from an adult woman with stable Graves' hyperthyroidism.

This clonotype was recorded at least ten times. This chain joins TRBV7-2 and TRBJ2-5; 8 positions match TRBD1. This CDR3 is built from 15 residues. Trimming at V came to 0 bases and at J to 5 bases, leaving 5 bases not matched to a gene. In germline, CDR1 is SGHTA, CDR2 FQGNSA. The CDR3 here is CASSLARGPGETQYF. The CDR3 nucleotides read TGTGCCAGCAGCTTAGCCAGGGGGCCGGGGGAGACCCAGTACTTC.

This clonotype was observed many times. The chain joins TRBV27 to TRBJ2-7, with 10 bases matching TRBD2. Losses at the gene ends were 3 bases for V and 5 bases for J; bases not matched to a gene: 10. Germline V gene data show CDR1 as MNHEY and CDR2 as SMNVEV (reference sequence). The CDR3 runs to 16 residues. The CDR3 DNA is TGTGCCAGCAGTTTTGGGCCTAGCGGGAGATTAGACGAGCAGTACTTC. This translates into CASSFGPSGRLDEQYF.

About this clonotype: The CDR3 does not close with the conserved phenylalanine or tryptophan, likely indicating a read error. Because the CDR3's place on the DNA is in doubt, the DNA is left out and the CDR3 is given as listed by TCRdb. This rearrangement joins TRBV12-3 or TRBV12-4 to TRBJ1-2. From its first to its last residue, the CDR3 has 11 amino acids. CDR3: CASSFMGGYRL.

There are many counts of this clonotype. V usage is TRBV6-1 and J usage is TRBJ1-1, with TRBD1 identical over 9 bases. CDR1 MNHNS and CDR2 SASEGT come from the germline V gene. The CDR3 loop spans 14 amino acids. The junction had 6 bases not matched to a gene; V was cut back by 7 bases and J by 3 bases. The chain's CDR3 is CASNKGQGDTEAFF. In DNA, the CDR3 is TGTGCCAGCAACAAGGGACAGGGAGACACTGAAGCTTTCTTT.

This clonotype was found many times. The V gene is TRBV20-1, the J gene TRBJ2-5; D is perhaps TRBD1 (6 bases). The CDR3 length is 14 residues. CDR1 DFQATT and CDR2 SNEGSKA come from the germline V gene (reference sequence). Trimming shortened V by 6 bases and J by 2 bases, and 16 bases separated the two germline ends. The CDR3 reads CSASETGLQETQYF. The CDR3 DNA follows: TGCAGTGCCTCTGAGACAGGACTGCAAGAGACCCAGTACTTC.

This clonotype was seen more than once but under ten times. V and J are TRBV4-1 and TRBJ2-4; no clear D. V lost 3 bases to trimming and J lost 9 bases, with 9 bases between them. CDR1 is MGHRA, CDR2 YSYEKL, per germline. The length of the CDR3 is 12 residues. The CDR3 spells CASSHPLGIQYF. The CDR3 DNA sequence: TGCGCCAGCAGCCACCCGCTGGGCATTCAGTACTTC.

This clonotype has ten or more counts. A read error may account for a junction end that differs from germline. The chain is built from TRBV27 and TRBJ2-7; D is perhaps TRBD2 (7 bases). This CDR3 is built from 16 residues. Germline CDR1 MNHEY, CDR2 SMNVEV (reference sequence). CDR3 in DNA: TGTGCCAGCAGCGGGACAACGAGGGGGGGCACCTACGAGCAGCACTTC. It specifies CASSGTTRGGTYEQHF.

The gene calls are TRBV12-3 or TRBV12-4 and TRBJ1-1; TRBD1 matches 9 bases. The CDR3 length is 14 residues. V gave up 7 bases and J gave up 4 bases; unmatched junction bases: 7. CDR3 DNA sequence: TGTGCCAGCAAGTTGGGACAGGGTAGCACTGAAGCTTTCTTT. It specifies CASKLGQGSTEAFF.

This clonotype was detected many times. This sequence joins TRBV28 and TRBJ2-2; TRBD1 matches at 8 bases. The CDR3 is 16 amino acids. V shed 4 bases, J shed 4 bases, and the junction held 8 bases outside the gene matches. Germline values: CDR1 MDHEN, CDR2 SYDVKM. The CDR3 DNA reads as TGTGCCAGCAGTTCCCCGGGACAGGCCATCACCGGGGAGCTGTTTTTT. Translated, it gives CASSSPGQAITGELFF. The complete variable domain, with remaining parts taken from reference TRBV28 and TRBJ2-2, reads DVKVTQSSRYLVKRTGEKVFLECVQDMDHENMFWYRQDPGLGLRLIYFSYDVKMKEKGDIPEGYSVSREKKERFSLILESASTNQTSMYLCASSSPGQAITGELFFGEGSRLTVL.

This clonotype was recorded at least ten times. The chain is built from TRBV19 and TRBJ1-5; D is unclear. Germline V CDR1 and CDR2: LNHDA, SQIVND (reference sequence). Trimming took 7 bases from V and 0 from J, leaving 16 bases between them. The CDR3 length is 16 residues. The CDR3 region is CASTSAAIYSNQPQHF. As DNA, the CDR3 is TGTGCCAGTACCTCTGCGGCTATCTATAGCAATCAGCCCCAGCATTTT.

This clonotype was counted ten times or more. This chain connects TRBV12-3 or TRBV12-4 to TRBJ2-2; TRBD2 aligns across 10 bases. The CDR3 sequence is 13 residues long. After removal of 6 bases from V and 6 bases from J, the junction contained 1 base not matched to a gene. This chain's CDR3 is CASSTSGAGELFF. The CDR3 nucleotides are TGTGCCAGCAGCACTAGCGGGGCCGGGGAGCTGTTTTTT.